The present T cell receptor beta chain was sequenced within a study of shared clonotypes between healthy human individuals. As to this clone: Its antigen is unidentified.

General study findings and limits: Clonotypes which were not shared had lower generation probabilities than clonotypes that all four donors shared. Genetic and exposure-history diversity was limited by the few donors.

The donors, healthy adults who were HIV-negative, had experienced no recent acute infections or vaccinations. Naive CD4+ cells were CD45RA-selected; the remaining cells were memory. The CDR3 contains 15 residues. V lost 0 bases to trimming and J lost 4 bases; unmatched junction nucleotides: 5. Germline V CDR1 and CDR2: SGDLS, YYNGEE. The data were produced by immunoSEQ multiplex PCR, yet TCRdb's version contains in-frame clones alone and is incomplete. Of approximately 940,000 clones in the sample, around 80% were seen once. The sequenced sample was memory CD4+ T cells sorted from blood. The subset here: CD45RA-negative fraction. The rearrangement uses TRBV9 and TRBJ2-5; 8 bases map to TRBD2. The clonotype was recovered from a young man in good health. The CDR3 sequence is CASSVVGGRSETQYF. The CDR3 bases are TGTGCCAGCAGCGTAGTTGGCGGGAGGTCAGAGACCCAGTACTTC.